This entry describes one T cell receptor (beta chain). No antigen is known for it. Base qualities are missing; no much larger clone stands one base away. The data stem from a study of vaccination and CD4 T cells after COVID-19 (dated by TCRdb to about 2022). As for the study more broadly: Convalescent patients had a positive SARS-CoV-2 result on nasal swab PCR, and of these patients, several had mild disease and one had severe disease. For stimulating the cultures, overlapping spike peptide pools were used, derived from SARS-CoV-2 as well as from the common cold coronaviruses HCoV-NL63, HCoV-OC43 and HCoV-229E. As controls, cultures received a CEFX viral epitope pool (the positive control), an HIV-1 Nef peptide pool (the negative control), or no peptide at all. In ten to eleven COVID-19 convalescent patients and a few infection-naive healthy vaccine recipients, researchers compared the spike-specific CD4+ TCR repertoire from before mRNA vaccination with the repertoire from after. Post-COVID blood samples were collected from convalescent patients a median of around 100 days after diagnosis, with a range of roughly 30 to 161 days. Post-vaccine blood samples were collected a median of 72 days after the second vaccine dose, ranging from about 13 to 250 days. Participants received two doses of either the Pfizer-BioNTech BNT162b2 vaccine (n=8) or the Moderna mRNA-1273 vaccine (n=2). The convalescent cohort included six males and four females, with two Hispanic individuals, seven Caucasians, two Asians and one multiracial person.

Broader findings and caveats from the paper: Among convalescent patients, a median about 86% of the SARS-CoV-2-reactive clones seen after vaccination appeared only after vaccination, which suggests priming specific to the vaccine. In convalescent patients, nearly all vaccine-specific clones (304 of 307) were found to be mono-reactive for SARS-CoV-2 spike rather than cross-reactive with common cold coronaviruses. The median number of SARS-CoV-2-reactive clonotypes rose from 21 after infection to approximately 41 after vaccination, but the change was not significant. Relatively few convalescent patients were included in the study, and early timepoints after natural infection were not analyzed.

Library preparation was by PCR. DNA from cultured CD4+ T cells underwent TCR sequencing with the Oncomine TCR Beta short-read assay at the Johns Hopkins FTIC core. The QIAamp micro DNA kit was used to extract genomic DNA from the cultured CD4+ T cells. Oncomine TCR Beta libraries from cultured CD4+ T cells were pooled using unique dual indexes and sequenced on an Illumina iSeq 100. The paper's processing steps were these. Non-productive sequences were filtered out, and CDR3s that did not start with C, did not end with F or W, or were shorter than 7 amino acids were discarded. The MANAFEST web application identified antigen-specific clonotypes by comparing peptide-stimulated wells against reference wells and other culture wells. Positive clones required FDR below 0.05, an odds ratio above 5, and productive frequency above 0.1% in at least two of three replicate wells. A clonotype counted as cross-reactive if it showed significant expansion both in the SARS-CoV-2 spike wells and in at least one common cold coronavirus spike condition. Similarity between CDR3 sequences was evaluated in R version 3.6.1 using Levenshtein distances (stringdist) and unrooted phylogenetic trees (ape). The public reads were reanalyzed by TCRdb: fastp trimming at Q25, MiXCR alignment, in-frame beta chains only. Under each unique CDR3 protein, matching rows form one entry showing the most common genes and DNA. In this record, the V and J calls reflect TCRdb's handling and not the investigators' own analysis. A total of under 15,000 distinct CDR3 sequences appear in this sample, about 50% of them only once. Around a third of the sample comes from the top ten.

Deletion took 1 base off V and 5 bases off J, with a span of 17 bases between the germline ends. There are 15 amino acids in the CDR3, from cysteine to phenylalanine inclusive. Here the CDR3 DNA is all that survives: 45 bases in frame from base 1. CDR1 DFQATT and CDR2 SNEGSKA are derived from the germline V gene (reference sequence). The intended sense of this specimen's treatment or condition label: roughly 10-day PBMC culture with coronavirus spike peptide pools or control peptides (ViraFEST assay). To expand antigen-specific T cells with peptide pools and then pick out the expanded clonotypes through TCR sequencing, the study relied on the ViraFEST assay. The convalescent patients' positive SARS-CoV-2 PCR tests were from March to December 2020, which was before the Alpha, Beta and Delta variants emerged in the United States. Each well held more than 1.5 million PBMCs cultured in IMDM containing roughly 5% human AB serum and roughly 10 IU/ml IL-2, with 9 to 10 ug/ml peptide pools added. Half of the culture medium was replaced with fresh IL-2-containing medium on days 3 and 7. CD4+ T cells were isolated after about nine days of culture through negative selection using the EasySep CD4+ T cell isolation kit. PBMCs were separated from whole blood using Ficoll-Paque Plus gradient centrifugation and then either used fresh or cryopreserved at -140C. In general, triplicate wells were set up for every culture condition.

This TCR was recovered from a human donor who had recovered from COVID-19. Material: CD4+ T cells from blood, cultured in vitro. The rearranged chain carries TRBV20-1 and TRBJ2-5; the D gene is possibly TRBD1, with 6 bases matching. CDR3 reads: CSARAPTDRMETQYF. The DNA sequence is TGCAGTGCTAGAGCCCCCACCGACAGGATGGAGACCCAGTACTTC.